This TCR beta chain was sequenced for a study of blood T cell repertoires in COVID-19 (dated by TCRdb to the early 2020s). At the level of the whole study: Samples from collaborators originated in the United States, Italy and Spain and spanned both the acute and convalescent phases of COVID-19. The dataset comprised deeply sampled blood TCRbeta repertoires from subjects exposed to, actively infected with, or recovered from COVID-19. HLA class I and class II types, where available, came from metadata supplied by the sample provider rather than from assay-based typing. The sample metadata nearly always contained a de-identified subject ID, COVID-19 status, age in years and sex. Samples were obtained from the ongoing ImmuneRACE study (first 160 participants) and from about 1,300 subjects provided by 6 global collaborators. The material from the prospective study consisted of cDNA or gDNA derived from T cells, B-cell-depleted T cells, or PBMCs. The repertoires were released in a freely available public database meant as a resource for research on the immune response to SARS-CoV-2. Points the paper makes about the study in general: The amount of clinical and demographic metadata varied by source and participant and was provided uncurated.

Via the germline V gene, CDR1 is SGDLS and CDR2 YYNGEE. Trimming removed 4 bases from V and 0 bases from J, leaving 17 bases between the germline ends. Taken from cysteine to phenylalanine, the CDR3 has 18 residues. Only the CDR3 DNA is retained, 54 bases long and in frame from the first base. TCRbeta CDR3 regions were amplified from genomic DNA by means of the immunoSEQ Assay, a bias-controlled multiplex PCR. The authors' analysis ran thus. The number of nucleated cells in each sample was estimated from the amplification of reference gene primers within the assay. To quantify the absolute abundance of each unique TCRbeta CDR3 rearrangement, sequence reads were collapsed and filtered. For each sample, productive Simpson clonality was calculated by taking the square root of Simpson's diversity index across productive rearrangements. Not all clones reach the TCRdb copy of this immuneACCESS table, which keeps in-frame sequences only. Checked studies attribute under half of the gap to unresolved V genes and leave the rest unexplained. The D gene and trimming were derived from the DNA, and the V and J assignments and clone size from that table. The sample includes about 180,000 clones, with less than 85% observed a single time. The top ten clonotypes cover about 7% of the sample.

As concerns this clone: Its cognate antigen has yet to be identified. No base-level quality is on record; no much larger clone is a single base apart.

The collaborating institutions used their own protocols to collect whole blood in K2EDTA tubes. Collaborator samples were shipped for TCRbeta analysis as frozen whole blood, isolated PBMCs, or DNA extracted from either sample type. The chain was built from TRBV9 and TRBJ2-6; the D gene is perhaps TRBD2, on 6 matching bases. Sequenced material: peripheral blood. The TCR originated in a human donor in a cohort sampled during active COVID-19. The CDR3 sequence is CASSSARGINSGANVLTF. The bases are TGTGCCAGCAGCTCCGCCCGGGGGATCAACTCTGGGGCCAACGTCCTGACTTTC.